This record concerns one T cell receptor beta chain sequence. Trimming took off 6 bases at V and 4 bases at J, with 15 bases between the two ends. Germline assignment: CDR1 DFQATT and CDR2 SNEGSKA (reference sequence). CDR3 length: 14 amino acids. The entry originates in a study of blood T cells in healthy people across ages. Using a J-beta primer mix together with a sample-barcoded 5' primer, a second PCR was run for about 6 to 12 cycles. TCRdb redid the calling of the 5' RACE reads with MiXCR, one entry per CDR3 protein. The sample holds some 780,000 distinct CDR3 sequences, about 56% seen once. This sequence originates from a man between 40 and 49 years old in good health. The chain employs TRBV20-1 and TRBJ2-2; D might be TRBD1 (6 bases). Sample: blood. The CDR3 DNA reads TGCAGTGCCGCAACAGGGCGCGGCACCGGGGAGCTGTTTTTT. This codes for CSAATGRGTGELFF.